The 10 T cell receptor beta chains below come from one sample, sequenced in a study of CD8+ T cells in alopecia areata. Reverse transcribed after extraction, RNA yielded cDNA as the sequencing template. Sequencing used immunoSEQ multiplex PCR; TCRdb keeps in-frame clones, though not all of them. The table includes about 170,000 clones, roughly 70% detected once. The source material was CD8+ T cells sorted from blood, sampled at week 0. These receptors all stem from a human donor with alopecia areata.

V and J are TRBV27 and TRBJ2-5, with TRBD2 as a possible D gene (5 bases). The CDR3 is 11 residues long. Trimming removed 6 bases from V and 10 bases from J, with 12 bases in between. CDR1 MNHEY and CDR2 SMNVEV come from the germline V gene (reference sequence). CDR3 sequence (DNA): TGTGCCAGCAGCTCCGCTCGGGACCAGTACTTC. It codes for CASSSARDQYF.

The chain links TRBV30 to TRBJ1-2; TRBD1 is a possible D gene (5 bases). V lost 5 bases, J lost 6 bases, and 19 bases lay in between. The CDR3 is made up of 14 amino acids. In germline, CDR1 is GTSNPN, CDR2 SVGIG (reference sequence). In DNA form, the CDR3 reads TGTGCCTGGTCGCCAGGGTTCGTGGTTGATGGCTACACCTTC. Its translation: CAWSPGFVVDGYTF. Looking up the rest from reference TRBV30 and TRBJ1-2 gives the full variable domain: SQTIHQWPATLVQPVGSPLSLECTVEGTSNPNLYWYRQAAGRGLQLLFYSVGIGQISSEVPQNLSASRPQDRQFILSSKKLLLSDSGFYLCAWSPGFVVDGYTFGSGTRLTVV.

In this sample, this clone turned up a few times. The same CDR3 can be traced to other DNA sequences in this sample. The CDR3 sequence: CASSLGNQPQHF. In nucleotides, the CDR3 is TGTGCCAGCAGCTTAGGCAATCAGCCCCAGCATTTT. The chain has TRBV7-9 and TRBJ1-5; the D is unclear. Looked up from germline, CDR1 is SEHNR and CDR2 is FQNEAQ (reference sequence). Trimming cost V 1 base and J 2 bases, with 0 bases left between them. The CDR3 runs 12 residues.

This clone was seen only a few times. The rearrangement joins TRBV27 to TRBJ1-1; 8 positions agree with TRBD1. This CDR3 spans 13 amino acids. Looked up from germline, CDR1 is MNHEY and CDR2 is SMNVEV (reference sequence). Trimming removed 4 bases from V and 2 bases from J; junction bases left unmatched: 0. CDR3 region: CASSSGGNTEAFF. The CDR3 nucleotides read TGTGCCAGCAGTTCAGGGGGCAACACTGAAGCTTTCTTT.

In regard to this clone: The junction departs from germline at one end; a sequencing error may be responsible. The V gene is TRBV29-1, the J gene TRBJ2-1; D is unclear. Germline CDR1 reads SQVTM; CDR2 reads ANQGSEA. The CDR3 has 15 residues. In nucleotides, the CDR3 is TGCAGCGCTGAAGATCGACGGTCCCAGGTCCATGAGCAGTTCTTC. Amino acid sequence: CSAEDRRSQVHEQFF.

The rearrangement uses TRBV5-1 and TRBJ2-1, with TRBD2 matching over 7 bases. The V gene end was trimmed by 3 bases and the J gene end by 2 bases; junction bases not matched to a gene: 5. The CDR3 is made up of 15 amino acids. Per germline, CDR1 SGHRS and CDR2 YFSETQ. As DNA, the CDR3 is TGCGCCAGCAGCTGGGGACTATCCCCCTACAATGAGCAGTTCTTC. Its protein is CASSWGLSPYNEQFF.

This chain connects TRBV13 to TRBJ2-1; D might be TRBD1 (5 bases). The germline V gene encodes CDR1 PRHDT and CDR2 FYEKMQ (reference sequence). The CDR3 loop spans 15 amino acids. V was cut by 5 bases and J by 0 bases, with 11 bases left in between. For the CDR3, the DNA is TGTGCCAGCAGCCAGGGCCATAGCTCCTACAATGAGCAGTTCTTC. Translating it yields CASSQGHSSYNEQFF.

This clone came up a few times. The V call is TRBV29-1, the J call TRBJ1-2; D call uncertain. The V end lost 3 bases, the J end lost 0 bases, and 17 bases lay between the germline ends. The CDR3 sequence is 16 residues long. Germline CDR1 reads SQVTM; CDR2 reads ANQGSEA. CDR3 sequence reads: CSVDGMSGGPNYGYTF. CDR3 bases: TGCAGCGTTGATGGGATGTCCGGCGGCCCTAACTATGGCTACACCTTC.

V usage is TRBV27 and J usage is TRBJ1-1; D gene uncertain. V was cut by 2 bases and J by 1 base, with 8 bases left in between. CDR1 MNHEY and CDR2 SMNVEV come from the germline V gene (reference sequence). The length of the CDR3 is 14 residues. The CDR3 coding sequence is TGTGCCAGCAGTTTAAACGGTCCGAACACTGAAGCTTTCTTT. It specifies CASSLNGPNTEAFF.

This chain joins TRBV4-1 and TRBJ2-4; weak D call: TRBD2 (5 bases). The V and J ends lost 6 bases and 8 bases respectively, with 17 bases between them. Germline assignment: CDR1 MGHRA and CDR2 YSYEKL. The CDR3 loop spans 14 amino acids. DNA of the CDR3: TGCGCCAGCAGGCTCGGCCCGGACTTGGACATTCAGTACTTC. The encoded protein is CASRLGPDLDIQYF.